A single sample gave rise to the 32 T cell receptor beta chains below, sequenced in a study of cytomegalovirus exposure and HLA in healthy donors. The PCR had 60 Vbeta and 13 Jbeta primers. Profiling relied on immunoSEQ multiplex PCR, and the TCRdb table lists in-frame clones only, not all of them. The sample has 310,000 or so clones, around 90% seen once. Material: PBMCs. These receptors were obtained from a woman between 18 and 29 years old in good health and CMV-seronegative.

The genes are TRBV4-2 and TRBJ2-1; 7 nucleotides agree with TRBD2. V gave up 1 base and J gave up 4 bases; unmatched junction bases: 7. Germline assignment: CDR1 LGHNA and CDR2 YNFKEQ. CDR3 length: 16 residues. For the CDR3, the DNA is TGTGCCAGCAGCCAAGGGCACCTGGGGGGGTACAATGAGCAGTTCTTC. This gives the protein CASSQGHLGGYNEQFF.

The V call is TRBV19, the J call TRBJ1-4, with 8 nucleotides matching TRBD1. The CDR3 has 18 residues. Germline V gives CDR1 LNHDA, CDR2 SQIVND (reference sequence). Unmatched junction bases numbered 9, after V lost 3 bases and J lost 0 bases. The CDR3 coding sequence is TGTGCCAGTAGTATGGGCAGGGGGCGAATCTCAACTAATGAAAAACTGTTTTTT. Protein product: CASSMGRGRISTNEKLFF.

The gene calls are TRBV5-1 and TRBJ1-2; 7 positions match TRBD1. V shed 4 bases and J 5 bases; nucleotides not matched to a gene: 8. From germline, CDR1 is SGHRS and CDR2 YFSETQ. CDR3 length equals 14 residues. The CDR3 DNA reads TGCGCCAGCAGCCCACGGACAGGACGATATGGCTACACCTTC. Residues: CASSPRTGRYGYTF. Drawing the rest from reference TRBV5-1 and TRBJ1-2, the complete variable domain is KAGVTQTPRYLIKTRGQQVTLSCSPISGHRSVSWYQQTPGQGLQFLFEYFSETQRNKGNFPGRFSGRQFSNSRSEMNVSTLELGDSALYLCASSPRTGRYGYTFGSGTRLTVV.

With respect to this clone: This sample includes further DNA sequences coding for the same CDR3. The chain recombines TRBV18 with TRBJ1-1; TRBD1 agrees at 9 bases. CDR3 length: 15 amino acids. Germline V gene sequence: CDR1 KGHSH, CDR2 LQKENI. With 3 bases clipped from V and 0 bases from J, the junction kept 2 bases outside the gene matches. DNA of the CDR3: TGTGCCAGCTCACCTAGACAGGGGGTGAACACTGAAGCTTTCTTT. It encodes CASSPRQGVNTEAFF.

Here the CDR3 reads CASNTGLSSYEQYF. In nucleotides, the CDR3 is TGTGCCAGCAATACAGGGCTCAGCTCCTACGAGCAGTACTTC. This rearrangement joins TRBV6-6 to TRBJ2-7, with a weak D call TRBD1 (6 bases). The germline gives CDR1 MNHNY, CDR2 SVGAGI (reference sequence). The CDR3 has 14 residues. The V end lost 7 bases, the J end lost 0 bases, and 13 bases lay between the germline ends.

The chain combines TRBV30 with TRBJ1-1; D might be TRBD1 (5 bases). V lost 2 bases and J 3 bases, leaving 10 bases between the germline ends. Germline CDR1 and CDR2: GTSNPN and SVGIG (reference sequence). The CDR3 is 13 residues long. The chain's CDR3 is CAWSTGGDTEAFF. In DNA form, the CDR3 reads TGTGCCTGGAGTACAGGTGGGGACACTGAAGCTTTCTTT.

The chain links TRBV27 to TRBJ1-1; maybe TRBD1 (6 bases). The CDR3 spans 14 residues. V shed 4 bases and J shed 1 base, with 10 bases lying between them. From germline, CDR1 is MNHEY and CDR2 SMNVEV (reference sequence). The CDR3 sequence: CASSWGTRNTEAFF. CDR3 DNA: TGTGCCAGCAGTTGGGGGACAAGGAACACTGAAGCTTTCTTT.

The sample holds a few counts of this clone. V is TRBV6-1 and J is TRBJ1-2, with TRBD1 matching 8 bases. V lost 2 bases and J lost 9; bases outside the gene matches: 8. This CDR3 has 14 residues. CDR1 and CDR2 (germline): MNHNS, SASEGT. CDR3 bases: TGTGCCAGCAGTGAATCGTGGACAGGGTATAGCTACACCTTC. It codes for CASSESWTGYSYTF.

As concerns this clone: Within the sample, other DNA sequences also encode this same CDR3. The gene calls are TRBV6-5 and TRBJ1-2, with D unresolved. Trimming removed 0 bases from V and 1 base from J, with 6 bases in between. This CDR3 has 14 amino acids. Germline V CDR1 and CDR2: MNHEY, SVGAGI. This CDR3 is CASSYSAGNYGYTF. The CDR3 DNA is TGTGCCAGCAGTTACTCGGCAGGTAACTATGGCTACACCTTC.

The gene calls are TRBV30 and TRBJ2-3; 14 positions match TRBD2. With V trimmed by 4 bases and J by 3 bases, 3 bases remained unmatched. CDR1 is GTSNPN and CDR2 is SVGIG in the germline V gene (reference sequence). This CDR3 region has 15 residues. CDR3 sequence reads: CAWKGLAGATDTQYF. Written as DNA, the CDR3 is TGTGCCTGGAAGGGACTAGCGGGGGCTACAGATACGCAGTATTTT.

The rearrangement joins TRBV11-2 to TRBJ2-7, with D maybe TRBD2 (6 bases). The CDR3 extends over 12 amino acids. V was cut by 5 bases and J by 3 bases, with 8 bases left in between. Germline CDR1 and CDR2: SGHAT and FQNNGV. In DNA, the CDR3 is TGTGCCAGCAGCAAGGACTACTACGAGCAGTACTTC. Its protein product is CASSKDYYEQYF.

CDR3 sequence reads: CASSQSYRGHSYYEQYF. The CDR3 DNA reads TGCGCCAGCAGTCAATCATACAGGGGCCACTCTTACTACGAGCAGTACTTC. J is TRBJ2-7 and V is TRBV23-1, with 7 bases matching TRBD1. TRBV23-1 is sorted into the ORF group, with uncertain function. The CDR3 length is 17 residues. V trimming: 0 bases; J trimming: 3 bases; junction bases outside the gene matches: 11.

In its sample, this clone was seen once. The genes are TRBV11-1 and TRBJ2-2, with TRBD2 identical over 12 bases. From germline, CDR1 is SGHAT and CDR2 FQDESV (reference sequence). V was pared by 2 bases and J by 6 bases, with 4 bases of the junction left unmatched. The CDR3 sequence is 16 residues long. CDR3 region: CASSLKASGGAGELFF. DNA for the CDR3: TGTGCCAGCAGCTTAAAGGCTAGCGGGGGGGCCGGGGAGCTGTTTTTT.

The chain couples TRBV30 to TRBJ1-6; TRBD1 agrees at 8 bases. The CDR3 spans 13 residues. V trimming: 7 bases; J trimming: 7 bases; junction bases outside the gene matches: 6. Per germline, CDR1 GTSNPN and CDR2 SVGIG (reference sequence). CDR3 nucleotide sequence: TGTGCCTACAGGGGGACAACCAATTCACCCCTCCACTTT. Translating it yields CAYRGTTNSPLHF.

This chain joins TRBV18 and TRBJ1-2, with D uncertain. There are 14 residues in the CDR3. Trimming removed 6 bases at V and 3 bases at J, with 14 bases between. Germline V CDR1 and CDR2: KGHSH, LQKENI. CDR3 DNA: TGTGCCAGCTCTGGAGGAGAGGACGACTATGGCTACACCTTC. It yields the protein CASSGGEDDYGYTF.

The V gene is TRBV4-1, the J gene TRBJ1-6, with 7 bases identical to TRBD1. Germline CDR1 is MGHRA and CDR2 is YSYEKL. The CDR3 loop spans 15 amino acids. The ends lost 0 bases at V and 10 bases at J; junction bases unmatched: 6. This chain's CDR3 is CASSQDTTGISPLHF. DNA for the CDR3: TGCGCCAGCAGCCAAGATACGACAGGGATCTCACCCCTCCACTTT.

V is TRBV11-1 and J is TRBJ2-1, with 12 bases aligning to TRBD2. Unmatched junction bases numbered 11, after V lost 4 bases and J lost 4 bases. Germline V gene data show CDR1 as SGHAT and CDR2 as FQDESV (reference sequence). CDR3 size: 18 residues. Written as DNA, the CDR3 is TGTGCCAGCAGCTCGAAATTACTAGCGGGGGGAATGTACAATGAGCAGTTCTTC. Translated, it gives CASSSKLLAGGMYNEQFF. The full variable domain, rest sourced from reference TRBV11-1 and TRBJ2-1, is EAEVAQSPRYKITEKSQAVAFWCDPISGHATLYWYRQILGQGPELLVQFQDESVVDDSQLPKDRFSAERLKGVDSTLKIQPAELGDSAMYLCASSSKLLAGGMYNEQFFGPGTRLTVL.

This clone was recorded a few times. This sequence joins TRBV19 and TRBJ2-3; D call uncertain. Germline-derived CDR1 and CDR2 are LNHDA and SQIVND (reference sequence). Trimming removed 3 bases at V and 2 bases at J, with 6 bases between. The CDR3 length is 13 residues. The CDR3 protein is CASSILLTDTQYF. The CDR3, as DNA: TGTGCCAGTAGTATCCTCCTCACAGATACGCAGTATTTT.

The chain carries TRBV6-1 and TRBJ1-4; D call uncertain. The CDR3 has 15 amino acids. V was trimmed by 4 bases and J by 5 bases, leaving 14 bases between them. CDR1 and CDR2 from the germline V gene are MNHNS and SASEGT. CDR3 sequence reads: CASSALGGINEKLFF. CDR3 coding DNA: TGTGCCAGCAGTGCCCTGGGCGGGATCAATGAAAAACTGTTTTTT.

The chain couples TRBV7-6 to TRBJ2-1; tentative D call: TRBD1 (6 bases). This CDR3 spans 14 amino acids. Per the germline V gene, CDR1 is SGHVS and CDR2 is FNYEAQ. The germline V and J ends were trimmed by 0 bases and 3 bases, with 6 bases remaining between them. CDR3 loop: CASSLADSYNEQFF. CDR3 DNA sequence: TGTGCCAGCAGCTTAGCGGACAGCTACAATGAGCAGTTCTTC.

This clone appeared once. J is TRBJ2-7 and V is TRBV5-1; D is perhaps TRBD1 (6 bases). V dropped 8 bases and J dropped 4 bases, with 16 bases sitting between them. CDR1 SGHRS and CDR2 YFSETQ come from the germline V gene. This CDR3 contains 13 residues. CDR3 sequence reads: CASRGDTYYEQYF. The CDR3 DNA reads TGCGCCAGTCGTGGGGACACATATTACGAGCAGTACTTC.

This clone has only one observation. The chain combines TRBV10-3 with TRBJ2-2, with TRBD1 matching 10 bases. J lost 0 bases, V lost 6 bases, and 4 bases had no gene match. This CDR3 is built from 16 residues. Germline lookup yields CDR1 ENHRY and CDR2 SYGVKD. CDR3 amino acids: CAIRGQGVANTGELFF. The CDR3 bases are TGTGCCATCAGAGGACAGGGGGTTGCGAACACCGGGGAGCTGTTTTTT.

The chain links TRBV5-5 to TRBJ2-5, with D perhaps TRBD2 (6 bases). V shed 3 bases and J shed 2 bases, with 8 bases lying between them. Per the germline V gene, CDR1 is SGHKS and CDR2 is YYEKEE (reference sequence). CDR3 length: 13 residues. The CDR3, as DNA: TGTGCCAGCAGCTGGGGGAGGCAAGAGACCCAGTACTTC. The encoded protein is CASSWGRQETQYF.

This clone has just one count. This chain links TRBV27 with TRBJ1-2; D perhaps matches TRBD1 (5 bases). Trimming pared 2 bases from V and 4 bases from J, leaving 14 bases between. Germline V gives CDR1 MNHEY, CDR2 SMNVEV (reference sequence). This CDR3 spans 15 amino acids. CDR3 residues: CASSLGSGGGYGYTF. CDR3 nucleotides: TGTGCCAGCAGTTTAGGGTCGGGGGGGGGCTATGGCTACACCTTC.

The chain carries TRBV6-5 and TRBJ1-1, with 8 bases lining up with TRBD1. Germline CDR1 is MNHEY and CDR2 is SVGAGI. CDR3 size: 13 residues. Germline trimming cut 8 bases from V and 4 bases from J; bases unmatched to any gene: 6. Here the CDR3 DNA reads TGTGCCAGCCGGACTGGACAGGGCACTGAAGCTTTCTTT. Residues: CASRTGQGTEAFF.

V gene TRBV23-1 combines with J gene TRBJ2-7, with 9 positions matching TRBD1. TRBV23-1 is recorded as an ORF, its role being uncertain. The CDR3 covers 15 residues. After removal of 7 bases from V and 4 bases from J, the junction contained 11 bases not matched to a gene. The CDR3 DNA is TGCGCCAGCAAACCGGATCGGGACAGGGTGTACGAGCAGTACTTC. Residues: CASKPDRDRVYEQYF.

The chain carries TRBV2 and TRBJ1-6, with D possibly TRBD1 on 5 matching bases. The CDR3 covers 14 residues. The germline CDR1 and CDR2 sequences are SNHLY and FYNNEI. V dropped 4 bases and J dropped 8 bases, with 12 bases sitting between them. CDR3 DNA sequence: TGTGCCAGCAGTGGTCGGACAAATGATTCACCCCTCCACTTT. It yields the protein CASSGRTNDSPLHF.

The J gene is TRBJ1-3, the V gene TRBV9, with D unclear. V was clipped by 0 bases and J by 0 bases, with 10 bases between them. Germline CDR1 reads SGDLS; CDR2 reads YYNGEE. This CDR3 region has 16 residues. The CDR3 nucleotides read TGTGCCAGCAGCGTAGGGAGCCCTAGCTCTGGAAACACCATATATTTT. Translation gives CASSVGSPSSGNTIYF.

The rearrangement uses TRBV19 and TRBJ2-4, with 10 positions matching TRBD1. Germline CDR1 LNHDA, CDR2 SQIVND (reference sequence). CDR3 length: 16 amino acids. J was trimmed by 1 base and V by 1 base; bases with no gene match: 1. Here the CDR3 reads CASSIAGQGAKNIQYF. In nucleotides, the CDR3 is TGTGCCAGTAGTATAGCGGGACAGGGGGCCAAAAACATTCAGTACTTC. The complete variable domain, with remaining parts taken from reference TRBV19 and TRBJ2-4, reads DGGITQSPKYLFRKEGQNVTLSCEQNLNHDAMYWYRQDPGQGLRLIYYSQIVNDFQKGDIAEGYSVSREKKESFPLTVTSAQKNPTAFYLCASSIAGQGAKNIQYFGAGTRLSVL.

This chain joins TRBV5-6 and TRBJ1-5; TRBD1 is a possible D gene (6 bases). Germline CDR1 reads SGHDT; CDR2 reads YYEEEE. The CDR3 spans 15 residues. V was trimmed by 1 base and J by 6 bases, leaving 14 bases between them. The CDR3 DNA is TGTGCCAGCAGCTTGTACAGGGTCGCTATTCAGCCCCAGCATTTT. This sequence encodes CASSLYRVAIQPQHF.

The chain combines TRBV11-2 with TRBJ2-7; D might be TRBD1 (6 bases). CDR3 length equals 15 residues. Germline assignment: CDR1 SGHAT and CDR2 FQNNGV. With 4 bases removed from V and 3 bases from J, the gap between germline ends came to 16 bases. The CDR3 reads CASSSVEGELYEQYF. CDR3 bases: TGTGCCAGCAGCTCAGTAGAGGGGGAGCTCTACGAGCAGTACTTC.

The chain links TRBV7-9 to TRBJ2-7; 9 positions match TRBD2. CDR3 length: 16 residues. V was clipped by 3 bases and J by 4 bases; unmatched bases: 10. Germline V gene data show CDR1 as SEHNR and CDR2 as FQNEAQ (reference sequence). This CDR3 reads CASSLGSGGQNYEQYF. In DNA, the CDR3 is TGTGCCAGCAGCTTGGGTAGCGGGGGCCAAAATTACGAGCAGTACTTC. Together with reference TRBV7-9 and TRBJ2-7, the CDR3 gives the full variable domain: DTGVSQNPRHKITKRGQNVTFRCDPISEHNRLYWYRQTLGQGPEFLTYFQNEAQLEKSRLLSDRFSAERPKGSFSTLEIQRTEQGDSAMYLCASSLGSGGQNYEQYFGPGTRLTVT.